This TCR beta chain emerged from a study of naive and memory T cell subsets. Germline-derived CDR1 and CDR2 are MNHEY and SMNVEV (reference sequence). This CDR3 comprises 18 residues. Trimming removed 2 bases at V and 0 bases at J, with 14 bases between. An equimolar mix of two oligonucleotides served as the beta constant-region primer for TRBC1 and TRBC2. The ligated cDNA underwent four PCR rounds using SP2 and nested alpha and beta constant-region primers. MiXCR, applied by TCRdb to the UMI-ligation and nested PCR reads, yields one record per CDR3 protein. The data hold 10,000 or so distinct CDR3 sequences, with 4.5% to 6% observed a single time.

This receptor was obtained from a human donor in good health. The chain carries TRBV27 and TRBJ1-6; D perhaps matches TRBD1 (6 bases). The sequencing input was CD4+ TEMRA cells from blood. The subset is: effector memory re-expressing CD45RA, CD45RA+ CD27-. CDR3 residues: CASSLLLGGSSYNSPLHF. Here the CDR3 DNA reads TGTGCCAGCAGTTTACTCTTAGGGGGTAGCTCCTATAATTCACCCCTCCACTTT.